Below, 27 T cell receptor beta chains from the same sample are listed, as sequenced in a study of spatial heterogeneity in lung cancer. Each CDR3 protein is one row after TCRdb ran MiXCR on the 5' RACE reads. This table has about 20,000 distinct CDR3 sequences, 2.8% appearing once. Study outcomes and limitations: Counts of expanded alpha and beta TCRs within tumors tracked the tumor nonsynonymous mutation count.

Time point here: sample taken at primary tumor resection. Antigens of these TCRs are unknown. This specimen consisted of lung tumor tissue, obtained at surgery. These receptors were taken from a male donor with early-stage non-small cell lung cancer.

In this sample, this clonotype turned up many times. The rearrangement links TRBV27 to TRBJ2-7; the match to TRBD2 covers 7 bases. This CDR3 is built from 13 residues. Germline CDR1 MNHEY, CDR2 SMNVEV (reference sequence). V lost 6 bases, J lost 2 bases, and 4 bases stayed unmatched. The CDR3 DNA is TGTGCCAGCAGGCAGGGAGGGACCTACGAGCAGTACTTC. It specifies CASRQGGTYEQYF.

There are many counts of this clonotype. The V gene is TRBV12-3 or TRBV12-4, the J gene TRBJ2-1; no clear D gene. V gave up 5 bases and J gave up 4 bases, with 3 bases separating them. The CDR3 loop spans 11 amino acids. CDR3 DNA: TGTGCCAGCAGTCTATACAATGAGCAGTTCTTC. This codes for CASSLYNEQFF.

Ten or more counts support this clonotype. V usage is TRBV4-2 and J usage is TRBJ1-1; 7 nucleotides agree with TRBD1. The CDR3 is made up of 13 amino acids. After removal of 4 bases from V and 5 bases from J, the junction contained 4 bases not matched to a gene. Germline CDR1 is LGHNA and CDR2 is YNFKEQ. The CDR3 sequence: CASSRDRATEAFF. The CDR3 nucleotides are TGTGCCAGCAGCCGAGACAGGGCTACTGAAGCTTTCTTT.

This clonotype was detected ten times or more. V is TRBV24-1 and J is TRBJ2-3; D remains unclear. The CDR3 has 15 amino acids. Trimming took 0 bases from V and 2 from J, leaving 8 bases between them. CDR1 is KGHDR and CDR2 is SFDVKD in the germline V gene. The CDR3 DNA follows: TGTGCCACCAGTGATTTGGATCCGGACACAGATACGCAGTATTTT. Protein product: CATSDLDPDTDTQYF.

This clonotype was seen ten or more times. V and J are TRBV7-8 and TRBJ2-5; 9 bases agree with TRBD1. From germline, CDR1 is SGHVS and CDR2 FQNEAQ. This CDR3 contains 14 residues. Trimming cost V 4 bases and J 6 bases; bases outside gene matches: 6. CDR3 residues: CASSSDGQGQTQYF. The CDR3 DNA is TGTGCCAGCAGCTCAGATGGACAGGGGCAGACCCAGTACTTC.

This clonotype showed up many times. This rearrangement joins TRBV6-5 to TRBJ1-2; D not resolved. V was shortened by 2 bases and J by 4 bases, with 11 bases between the two germline ends. This CDR3 is built from 14 residues. CDR1 MNHEY and CDR2 SVGAGI come from the germline V gene. This CDR3 reads CASSYEVGIYGYTF. The CDR3 region has the DNA TGTGCCAGCAGTTACGAAGTGGGAATCTATGGCTACACCTTC.

This clonotype was observed many times. The rearrangement joins TRBV20-1 to TRBJ1-1; tentatively, D is TRBD1 (6 bases). Trimming removed 3 bases at V and 8 bases at J, with 7 bases between. Germline V CDR1 and CDR2: DFQATT, SNEGSKA (reference sequence). The CDR3 length is 10 residues. In DNA form, the CDR3 reads TGCAGTGCTAGTACAGGGGAAGCTTTCTTT. Translated, it gives CSASTGEAFF.

This clonotype was counted many times. This chain connects TRBV20-1 to TRBJ2-3, with D perhaps TRBD1 (5 bases). Trimming cost V 6 bases and J 0 bases, with 19 bases left between them. Germline CDR1 is DFQATT and CDR2 is SNEGSKA (reference sequence). This CDR3 region has 16 residues. CDR3 nucleotides: TGCAGTGCCCGTAGACAGAGCGATCTTAGCACAGATACGCAGTATTTT. Protein product: CSARRQSDLSTDTQYF.

This clonotype was seen ten or more times. The chain combines TRBV20-1 with TRBJ1-2; unclear D gene. V gave up 0 bases and J gave up 10 bases, with 18 bases separating them. The CDR3 contains 14 residues. The germline V gene encodes CDR1 DFQATT and CDR2 SNEGSKA (reference sequence). CDR3: CSARDLFGELDYTF. The CDR3 nucleotides are TGCAGTGCTAGAGATTTGTTCGGGGAACTTGACTACACCTTC.

Ten or more counts support this clonotype. The chain links TRBV27 to TRBJ1-2, with D unclear. The CDR3 has 13 residues. The V gene's germline CDR1 is MNHEY and CDR2 SMNVEV (reference sequence). Trimming took 3 bases from V and 0 from J, leaving 5 bases between them. In DNA form, the CDR3 reads TGTGCCAGCAGTTTTGGACCTAACTATGGCTACACCTTC. This gives the protein CASSFGPNYGYTF.

This clonotype was recorded at least ten times. The chain couples TRBV7-9 to TRBJ1-1; D might be TRBD1 (5 bases). With 5 bases removed from V and 4 bases from J, the gap between germline ends came to 17 bases. Germline CDR1 SEHNR, CDR2 FQNEAQ (reference sequence). The CDR3 is 15 amino acids. The CDR3 sequence: CASSAKLGVRTEAFF. In DNA form, the CDR3 reads TGTGCCAGCAGCGCCAAATTGGGGGTACGCACTGAAGCTTTCTTT.

This clonotype was counted at least ten times. The V call is TRBV25-1, the J call TRBJ2-3; D unclear. Germline V gives CDR1 MGHDK, CDR2 SYGVNS. The CDR3 has 13 residues. V lost 0 bases, J lost 0 bases, and 1 base lay in between. The CDR3 protein is CASSEYSTDTQYF. The DNA of the CDR3 is TGTGCCAGCAGTGAATATAGCACAGATACGCAGTATTTT.

Worth noting for this clonotype: This clone may be a read error of a much larger clone one base away. The chain combines TRBV30 with TRBJ1-2; D is ambiguous. The length of the CDR3 is 13 residues. Deletions cut 5 bases from V and 0 bases from J, with 10 bases between. CDR1 is GTSNPN and CDR2 is SVGIG in the germline V gene (reference sequence). Here the CDR3 DNA reads TGTGCCTGGGGTTTGTCGGCTAACTATGGCTACACCTTC. Protein product: CAWGLSANYGYTF.

The chain uses TRBV20-1 and TRBJ2-3; D gene ambiguous. Germline CDR1 is DFQATT and CDR2 is SNEGSKA (reference sequence). This CDR3 has 15 residues. Trimming took off 5 bases at V and 0 bases at J, with 15 bases between the two ends. The chain's CDR3 is CSACRVADSTDTQYF. CDR3 DNA: TGCAGTGCTTGTCGTGTAGCCGATAGCACAGATACGCAGTATTTT.

This clonotype was observed many times. This chain links TRBV28 with TRBJ2-5, with a possible D match to TRBD1 (6 bases). CDR1 and CDR2 (germline): MDHEN, SYDVKM. The CDR3 is 16 residues long. V was shortened by 3 bases and J by 1 base, with 15 bases between the two germline ends. The CDR3 region has the DNA TGTGCCAGCAGTTTCCCTCTTACAGGGTTCCAAGAGACCCAGTACTTC. This encodes CASSFPLTGFQETQYF. Looking up the rest from reference TRBV28 and TRBJ2-5 gives the full variable domain: DVKVTQSSRYLVKRTGEKVFLECVQDMDHENMFWYRQDPGLGLRLIYFSYDVKMKEKGDIPEGYSVSREKKERFSLILESASTNQTSMYLCASSFPLTGFQETQYFGPGTRLLVL.

This clonotype was recorded at least ten times. The chain employs TRBV11-2 and TRBJ1-2; D is unresolved. Trimming cost V 0 bases and J 4 bases, with 3 bases left between them. This CDR3 contains 12 residues. The germline V gene encodes CDR1 SGHAT and CDR2 FQNNGV. The CDR3: CASSLEGYGYTF. Written as DNA, the CDR3 is TGTGCCAGCAGCTTAGAAGGCTATGGCTACACCTTC. Filled out from reference TRBV11-2 and TRBJ1-2, the complete variable domain reads EAGVAQSPRYKIIEKRQSVAFWCNPISGHATLYWYQQILGQGPKLLIQFQNNGVVDDSQLPKDRFSAERLKGVDSTLKIQPAKLEDSAVYLCASSLEGYGYTFGSGTRLTVV.

In its sample, this clonotype was seen many times. V is TRBV12-3 or TRBV12-4 and J is TRBJ2-7; D remains ambiguous. V shed 1 base and J shed 4 bases, with 5 bases lying between them. This CDR3 contains 12 residues. The CDR3 sequence is CASSLGLYEQYF. Written as DNA, the CDR3 is TGTGCCAGCAGTTTAGGCCTGTACGAGCAGTACTTC.

The chain has TRBV30 and TRBJ2-1; no clear D gene. Germline V gives CDR1 GTSNPN, CDR2 SVGIG (reference sequence). The CDR3 extends over 12 amino acids. Trimming stripped 3 bases from V and 15 bases from J, with 18 bases between. The CDR3 DNA reads as TGTGCCTGGAGCCCGGTGACGGTCAGACGGTTCTTC. Protein sequence: CAWSPVTVRRFF.

This clonotype was observed many times. The gene calls are TRBV29-1 and TRBJ2-1; 8 bases match TRBD2. The CDR3 extends over 17 amino acids. Germline assignment: CDR1 SQVTM and CDR2 ANQGSEA. Trimming removed 0 bases from V and 5 bases from J; junction bases left unmatched: 12. The CDR3 DNA sequence: TGCAGCGTTGAAGAGCCTAGCGGGTTGGTGACCGACAATGAGCAGTTCTTC. Its protein product is CSVEEPSGLVTDNEQFF.

The sample holds many counts of this clonotype. The V and J genes are TRBV6-5 and TRBJ2-7; TRBD2 agrees at 13 bases. This CDR3 is built from 13 residues. The trim removed 9 bases at V and 4 bases at J, leaving 3 bases unmatched. The germline gives CDR1 MNHEY, CDR2 SVGAGI. The CDR3 protein is CASWTSGSYEQYF. In nucleotides, the CDR3 is TGTGCCAGTTGGACTAGCGGGAGTTACGAGCAGTACTTC.

Ten or more counts support this clonotype. The chain employs TRBV24-1 and TRBJ2-1; 9 bases fit TRBD2. V was pared by 3 bases and J by 0 bases, with 8 bases of the junction left unmatched. The germline V gene has CDR1 KGHDR and CDR2 SFDVKD. This CDR3 has 18 residues. Here the CDR3 DNA reads TGTGCCACCAGTGATCCGAGTATTAGCGGGAGCTCCTACAATGAGCAGTTCTTC. Protein sequence: CATSDPSISGSSYNEQFF.

This clonotype showed up many times. The rearrangement uses TRBV9 and TRBJ1-4; D gene unclear. Trimming cost V 0 bases and J 5 bases, with 11 bases left between them. The length of the CDR3 is 15 residues. Looked up from germline, CDR1 is SGDLS and CDR2 is YYNGEE. CDR3 sequence: CASSVDVGLNEKLFF. The CDR3 region has the DNA TGTGCCAGCAGCGTAGATGTGGGCCTGAATGAAAAACTGTTTTTT. Full variable domain (remainder filled in from reference TRBV9 and TRBJ1-4): DSGVTQTPKHLITATGQRVTLRCSPRSGDLSVYWYQQSLDQGLQFLIQYYNGEERAKGNILERFSAQQFPDLHSELNLSSLELGDSALYFCASSVDVGLNEKLFFGSGTQLSVL.

Ten or more counts support this clonotype. The gene calls are TRBV9 and TRBJ2-1, with 7 bases aligning to TRBD1. Germline V gene data show CDR1 as SGDLS and CDR2 as YYNGEE. This CDR3 is 16 amino acids long. With 4 bases clipped from V and 5 bases from J, the junction kept 12 bases outside the gene matches. The CDR3 protein is CASSINVRGRDNEQFF. The CDR3 bases are TGTGCCAGCAGCATCAATGTAAGGGGGCGCGACAATGAGCAGTTCTTC.

Many counts were recorded for this clonotype. CDR3 residues: CASSIGHEAFF. DNA for the CDR3: TGTGCCAGTAGTATCGGGCACGAAGCTTTCTTT. J is TRBJ1-1 and V is TRBV19; no reliable D call. Germline-derived CDR1 and CDR2 are LNHDA and SQIVND (reference sequence). This CDR3 region has 11 residues. Deletions cut 3 bases from V and 8 bases from J, with 7 bases between.

This clonotype was detected many times. This rearrangement joins TRBV5-1 to TRBJ2-1; D is perhaps TRBD1 (5 bases). The CDR3 is made up of 15 amino acids. Germline V CDR1 and CDR2: SGHRS, YFSETQ. V was shortened by 5 bases and J by 8 bases, with 20 bases between the two germline ends. The CDR3 bases are TGCGCCAGCAGAACCGAGCAGGGTGCGACTGATGAGCAGTTCTTC. It translates to CASRTEQGATDEQFF.

In this sample, this clonotype is medium-sized. The genes are TRBV10-2 and TRBJ2-7; 13 bases match TRBD2. CDR3 size: 15 residues. Germline CDR1 reads WSHSY; CDR2 reads SAAADI. The V segment lost 6 bases and the J segment 6 bases; nucleotides outside the gene matches: 8. The CDR3 protein is CASRNGLAGVREQYF. DNA for the CDR3: TGCGCCAGCAGGAACGGACTAGCGGGAGTTCGCGAGCAGTACTTC.

This clonotype was found many times. The J gene is TRBJ2-1, the V gene TRBV3-1; no clear D gene. V dropped 4 bases and J dropped 8 bases, with 12 bases sitting between them. Germline V CDR1 and CDR2: LGHDT, YNNKEL (reference sequence). The CDR3 totals 13 residues. CDR3 residues: CASSRSHLDEQFF. CDR3 DNA sequence: TGTGCCAGCAGCCGTAGCCACCTCGATGAGCAGTTCTTC.